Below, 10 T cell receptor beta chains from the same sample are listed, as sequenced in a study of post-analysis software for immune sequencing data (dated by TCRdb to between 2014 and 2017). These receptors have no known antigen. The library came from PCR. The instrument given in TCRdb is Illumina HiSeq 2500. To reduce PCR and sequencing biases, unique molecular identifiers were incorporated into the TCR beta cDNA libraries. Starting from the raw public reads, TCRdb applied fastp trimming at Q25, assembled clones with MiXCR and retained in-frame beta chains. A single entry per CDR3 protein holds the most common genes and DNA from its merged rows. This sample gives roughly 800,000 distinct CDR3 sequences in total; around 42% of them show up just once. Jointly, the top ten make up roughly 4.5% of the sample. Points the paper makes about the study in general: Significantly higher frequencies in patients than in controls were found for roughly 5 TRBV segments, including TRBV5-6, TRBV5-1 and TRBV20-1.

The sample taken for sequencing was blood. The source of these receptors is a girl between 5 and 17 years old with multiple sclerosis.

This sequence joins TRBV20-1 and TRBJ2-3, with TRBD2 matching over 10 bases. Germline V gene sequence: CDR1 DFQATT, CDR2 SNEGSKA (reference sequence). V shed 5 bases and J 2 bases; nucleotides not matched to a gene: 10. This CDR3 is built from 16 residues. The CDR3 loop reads CSAAGRLAGLTDTQYF. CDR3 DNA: TGCAGTGCTGCTGGGAGACTAGCGGGTCTCACAGATACGCAGTATTTT.

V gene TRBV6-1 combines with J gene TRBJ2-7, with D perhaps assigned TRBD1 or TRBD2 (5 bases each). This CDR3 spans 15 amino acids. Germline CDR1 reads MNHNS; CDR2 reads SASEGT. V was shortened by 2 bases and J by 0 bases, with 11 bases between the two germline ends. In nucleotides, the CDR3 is TGTGCCAGCAGTGAAACTGGGACGGCCTCCTACGAGCAGTACTTC. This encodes CASSETGTASYEQYF.

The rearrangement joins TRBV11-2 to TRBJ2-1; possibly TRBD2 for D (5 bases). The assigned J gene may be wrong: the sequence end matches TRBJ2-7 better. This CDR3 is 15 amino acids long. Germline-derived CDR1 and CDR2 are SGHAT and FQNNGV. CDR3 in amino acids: CASSPGPSGTYEQYF. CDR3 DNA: TGTGCCAGCAGCCCCGGTCCTTCCGGGACCTACGAGCAGTACTTC.

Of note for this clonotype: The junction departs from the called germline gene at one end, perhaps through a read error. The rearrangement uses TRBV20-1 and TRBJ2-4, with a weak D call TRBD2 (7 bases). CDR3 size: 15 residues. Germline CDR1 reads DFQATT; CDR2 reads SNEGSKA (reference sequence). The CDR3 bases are TGCAGTGCTAGATGGGGGGCGGGAGAGCAAAACGTTCAGTACTTC. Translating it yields CSARWGAGEQNVQYF.

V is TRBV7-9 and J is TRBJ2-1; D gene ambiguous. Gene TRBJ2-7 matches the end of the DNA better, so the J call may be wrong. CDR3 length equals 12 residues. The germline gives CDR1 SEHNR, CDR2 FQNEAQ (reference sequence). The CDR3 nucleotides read TGTGCCAGCAGCTTGTCTTCCGCCGAGCAGTACTTC. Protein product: CASSLSSAEQYF.

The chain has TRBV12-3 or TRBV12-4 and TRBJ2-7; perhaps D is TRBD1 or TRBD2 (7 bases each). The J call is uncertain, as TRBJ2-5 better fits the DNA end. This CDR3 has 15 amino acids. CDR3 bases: TGTGCCAGCAGCCCCTTGGGAGGGGGCGAGGAGACCCAGTACTTC. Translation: CASSPLGGGEETQYF.

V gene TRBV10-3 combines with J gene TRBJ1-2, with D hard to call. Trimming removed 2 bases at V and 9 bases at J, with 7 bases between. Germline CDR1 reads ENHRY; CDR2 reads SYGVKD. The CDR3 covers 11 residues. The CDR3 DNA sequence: TGTGCCATCAGTGAGACGACACGCTACACCTTC. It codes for CAISETTRYTF.

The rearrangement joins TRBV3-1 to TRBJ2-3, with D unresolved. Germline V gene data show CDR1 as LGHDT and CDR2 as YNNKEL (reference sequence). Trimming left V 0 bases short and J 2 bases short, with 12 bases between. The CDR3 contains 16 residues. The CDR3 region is CASSQDRYSPTDTQYF. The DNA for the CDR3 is TGTGCCAGCAGCCAAGACAGGTATTCTCCCACAGATACGCAGTATTTT.

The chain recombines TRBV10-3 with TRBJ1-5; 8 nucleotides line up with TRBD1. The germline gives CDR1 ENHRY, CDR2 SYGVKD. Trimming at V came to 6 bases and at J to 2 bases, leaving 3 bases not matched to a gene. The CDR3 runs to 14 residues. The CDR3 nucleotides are TGTGCCATCAGCCCGACAGGGGGCAATCAGCCCCAGCATTTT. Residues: CAISPTGGNQPQHF.

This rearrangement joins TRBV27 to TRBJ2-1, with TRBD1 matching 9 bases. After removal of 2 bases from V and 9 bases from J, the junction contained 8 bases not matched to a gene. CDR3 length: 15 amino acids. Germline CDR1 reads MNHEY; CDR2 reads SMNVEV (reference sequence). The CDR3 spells CASSLRWDRESEQFF. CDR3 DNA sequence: TGTGCCAGCAGTTTAAGGTGGGACAGGGAAAGTGAGCAGTTCTTC.